What follows is one TCR beta chain and its context. What it binds is not known. The CDR3 contains 16 residues. The J segment lost 5 bases and the V segment lost 6 bases, leaving 11 bases of the junction unmatched. Germline-derived CDR1 and CDR2 are LNHDA and SQIVND (reference sequence). These data are taken from a study of identical twins. Whole-study findings and limits: Invariant cells of the MAIT and iNKT types might have partly distorted the zero-insertion analyses.

The cDNA had a unique molecular identifier and a template-switch universal primer site. TCRdb independently ran MiXCR on the 5' RACE reads; one entry per CDR3 protein. The data hold roughly 1,500,000 distinct CDR3 sequences, with under 35% observed a single time. The TCR originated in a newborn girl in good health. The sequenced material came from cord blood. This rearrangement joins TRBV19 to TRBJ1-4, with 8 positions matching TRBD1. DNA for the CDR3: TGTGCCAGTAGCCGAAACGACAGGGGCAGGAATGAAAAACTGTTTTTT. It codes for CASSRNDRGRNEKLFF.